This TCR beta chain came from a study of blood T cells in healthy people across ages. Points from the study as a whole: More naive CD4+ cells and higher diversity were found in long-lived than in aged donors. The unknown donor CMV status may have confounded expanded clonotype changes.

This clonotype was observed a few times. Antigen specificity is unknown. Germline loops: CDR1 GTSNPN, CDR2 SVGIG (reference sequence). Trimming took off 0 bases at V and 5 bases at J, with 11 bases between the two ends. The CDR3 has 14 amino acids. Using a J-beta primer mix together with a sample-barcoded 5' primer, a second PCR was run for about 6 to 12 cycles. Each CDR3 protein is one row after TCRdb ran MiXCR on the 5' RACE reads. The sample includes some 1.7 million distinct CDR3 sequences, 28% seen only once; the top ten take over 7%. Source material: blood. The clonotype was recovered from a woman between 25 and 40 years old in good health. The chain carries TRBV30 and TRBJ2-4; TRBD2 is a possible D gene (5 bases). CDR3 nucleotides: TGTGCCTGGAGTGTAGGCCTGGAGGAAAACATTCAGTACTTC. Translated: CAWSVGLEENIQYF.